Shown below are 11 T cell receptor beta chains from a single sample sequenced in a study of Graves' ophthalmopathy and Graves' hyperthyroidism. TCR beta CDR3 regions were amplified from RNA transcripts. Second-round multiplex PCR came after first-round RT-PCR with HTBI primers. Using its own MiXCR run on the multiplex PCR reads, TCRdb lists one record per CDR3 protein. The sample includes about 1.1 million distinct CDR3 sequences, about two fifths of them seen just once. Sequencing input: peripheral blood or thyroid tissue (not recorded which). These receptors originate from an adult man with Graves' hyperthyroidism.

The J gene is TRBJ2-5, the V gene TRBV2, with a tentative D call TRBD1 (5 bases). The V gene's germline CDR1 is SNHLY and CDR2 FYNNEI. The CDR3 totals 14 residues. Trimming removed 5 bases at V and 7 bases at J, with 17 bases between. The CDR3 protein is CASSLKGPPGTQYF. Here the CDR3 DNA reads TGTGCCAGCAGTTTAAAGGGGCCCCCGGGGACCCAGTACTTC.

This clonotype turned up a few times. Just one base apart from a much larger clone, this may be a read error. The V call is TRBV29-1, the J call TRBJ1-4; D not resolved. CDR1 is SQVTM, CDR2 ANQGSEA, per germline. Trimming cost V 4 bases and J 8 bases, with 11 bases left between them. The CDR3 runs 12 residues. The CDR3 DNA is TGCAGCGTTGCGCCGGCTCCCGAAAAACTGTTTTTT. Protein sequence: CSVAPAPEKLFF.

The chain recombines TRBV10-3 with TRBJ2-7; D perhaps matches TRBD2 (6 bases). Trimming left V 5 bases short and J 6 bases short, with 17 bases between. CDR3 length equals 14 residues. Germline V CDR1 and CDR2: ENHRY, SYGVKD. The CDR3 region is CAISYSSGGTEQYF. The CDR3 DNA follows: TGTGCCATCAGTTACTCTTCGGGCGGGACCGAGCAGTACTTC.

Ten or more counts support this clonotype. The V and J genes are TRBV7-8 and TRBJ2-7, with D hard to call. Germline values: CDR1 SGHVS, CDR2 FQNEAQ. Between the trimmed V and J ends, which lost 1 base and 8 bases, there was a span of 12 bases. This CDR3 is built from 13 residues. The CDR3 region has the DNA TGTGCCAGCAGCTTAGTAAGGGCGGATCAGCAGTACTTC. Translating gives CASSLVRADQQYF.

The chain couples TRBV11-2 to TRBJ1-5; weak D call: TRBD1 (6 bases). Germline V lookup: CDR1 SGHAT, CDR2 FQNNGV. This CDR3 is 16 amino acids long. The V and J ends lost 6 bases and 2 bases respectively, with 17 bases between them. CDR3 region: CASSEAQQGGNQPQHF. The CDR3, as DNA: TGTGCCAGCAGTGAAGCGCAACAGGGTGGCAATCAGCCCCAGCATTTT.

The CDR3 sequence: CASSGPSSYNSPLHF. The CDR3 bases are TGTGCCAGCAGTGGACCGAGCTCCTATAATTCACCCCTCCACTTT. The J gene is TRBJ1-6, the V gene TRBV6-6; D not resolved. The CDR3 is 15 residues long. Deletions cut 5 bases from V and 0 bases from J, with 8 bases between. Per the germline V gene, CDR1 is MNHNY and CDR2 is SVGAGI (reference sequence).

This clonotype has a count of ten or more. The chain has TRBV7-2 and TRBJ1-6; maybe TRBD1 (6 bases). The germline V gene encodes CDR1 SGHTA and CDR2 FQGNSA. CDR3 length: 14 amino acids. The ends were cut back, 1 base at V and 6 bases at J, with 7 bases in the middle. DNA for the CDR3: TGTGCCAGCAGCTTAGTCAGGGGTAATTCACCCCTCCACTTT. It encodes CASSLVRGNSPLHF.

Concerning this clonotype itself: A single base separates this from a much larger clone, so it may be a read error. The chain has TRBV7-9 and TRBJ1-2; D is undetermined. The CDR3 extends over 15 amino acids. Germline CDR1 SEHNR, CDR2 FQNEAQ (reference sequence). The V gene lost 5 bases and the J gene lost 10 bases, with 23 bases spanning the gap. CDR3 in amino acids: CASSPPPVGEETYTF. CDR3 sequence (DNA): TGTGCCAGCAGCCCCCCCCCCGTCGGGGAAGAAACCTACACCTTC.

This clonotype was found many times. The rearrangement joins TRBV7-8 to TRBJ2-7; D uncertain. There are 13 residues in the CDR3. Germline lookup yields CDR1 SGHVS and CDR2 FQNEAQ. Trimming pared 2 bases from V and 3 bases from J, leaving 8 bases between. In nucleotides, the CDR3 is TGTGCCAGCAGCTTAAAATCGTACTACGAGCAGTACTTC. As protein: CASSLKSYYEQYF.

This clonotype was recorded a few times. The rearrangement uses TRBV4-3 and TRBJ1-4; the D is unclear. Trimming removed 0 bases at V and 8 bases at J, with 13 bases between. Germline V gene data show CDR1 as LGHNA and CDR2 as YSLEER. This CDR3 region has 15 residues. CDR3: CASSQERLGGEKLFF. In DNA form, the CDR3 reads TGCGCCAGCAGCCAAGAACGTTTAGGCGGGGAAAAACTGTTTTTT.

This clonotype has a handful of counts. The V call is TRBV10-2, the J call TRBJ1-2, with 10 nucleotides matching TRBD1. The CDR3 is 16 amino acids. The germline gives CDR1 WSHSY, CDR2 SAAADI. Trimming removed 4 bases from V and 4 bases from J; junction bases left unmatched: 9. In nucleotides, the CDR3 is TGCGCCAGCAGTGCTCCTGGGACAGGGGACTTCTATGGCTACACCTTC. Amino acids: CASSAPGTGDFYGYTF.